These 24 T cell receptor beta chains originate from one sample sequenced in a study of beta chain features in type 1 diabetes (dated by TCRdb to the late 2010s). Libraries were made using the immunoSEQ multiplex PCR assay. The entire isolated RNA was reverse transcribed using the High Capacity cDNA Reverse Transcription Kit, and thus expressed TCRB transcripts were sequenced. Sourced from immuneACCESS, this table was stored by TCRdb with only in-frame sequences that have V and J called. A share of the clones is absent; for the studies checked, an unresolved V gene accounts for under half, and the remainder has no known explanation. The sample table records more than 30,000 clones; 64% of these occur just once. The ten biggest clones cover 2% to 2.5% of the sample. What was sequenced was Tregs from blood. The sample's cell subset or site label, in plain terms: regulatory CD4+ T cells. These receptors were obtained from a young woman in good health.

The chain employs TRBV2 and TRBJ2-3, with TRBD2 identical over 7 bases. The junction had 9 bases not matched to a gene; V was cut back by 2 bases and J by 1 base. CDR3 size: 17 residues. The germline V gene has CDR1 SNHLY and CDR2 FYNNEI. CDR3 residues: CASSESSSGARTDTQYF. In DNA form, the CDR3 reads TGTGCCAGCAGTGAATCGTCTAGCGGAGCACGCACAGATACGCAGTATTTT.

The chain links TRBV5-1 to TRBJ2-7; TRBD2 might be the D (6 bases). The CDR3 extends over 16 amino acids. Germline V CDR1 and CDR2: SGHRS, YFSETQ. Trimming took 4 bases from V and 2 from J, leaving 19 bases between them. The CDR3 is CASSVVGGTVTYEQYF. The CDR3 coding sequence is TGCGCCAGCAGCGTGGTTGGAGGGACGGTAACCTACGAGCAGTACTTC.

The CDR3 DNA follows: TGTGCCAGCAGCTTAGAACTGCTAGCGGGACGCACAGATACGCAGTATTTT. Encoded protein: CASSLELLAGRTDTQYF. The chain uses TRBV7-9 and TRBJ2-3, with TRBD2 matching 9 bases. CDR1 and CDR2 from the germline V gene are SEHNR and FQNEAQ (reference sequence). V was clipped by 1 base and J by 1 base; unmatched bases: 6. This CDR3 region has 17 residues.

The rearrangement uses TRBV7-2 and TRBJ2-5, with D possibly TRBD2 on 5 matching bases. CDR3 size: 15 residues. Germline CDR1 and CDR2: SGHTA and FQGNSA. The V end lost 5 bases, the J end lost 5 bases, and 18 bases lay between the germline ends. CDR3 sequence reads: CASSNPRPSPETQYF. Here the CDR3 DNA reads TGTGCCAGCAGCAACCCCCGGCCTAGCCCCGAGACCCAGTACTTC.

The chain uses TRBV19 and TRBJ2-1; TRBD2 matches at 7 bases. The CDR3 sequence is 15 residues long. Germline CDR1 is LNHDA and CDR2 is SQIVND (reference sequence). The trim removed 1 base at V and 2 bases at J, leaving 2 bases unmatched. The CDR3 reads CASSIGGRAYNEQFF. Written as DNA, the CDR3 is TGTGCCAGTAGTATAGGGGGGAGGGCCTACAATGAGCAGTTCTTC. Supplemented by reference TRBV19 and TRBJ2-1, the full variable domain reads DGGITQSPKYLFRKEGQNVTLSCEQNLNHDAMYWYRQDPGQGLRLIYYSQIVNDFQKGDIAEGYSVSREKKESFPLTVTSAQKNPTAFYLCASSIGGRAYNEQFFGPGTRLTVL.

The J gene is TRBJ2-7, the V gene TRBV7-2; weak D call: TRBD2 (6 bases). V was trimmed by 0 bases and J by 2 bases, leaving 8 bases between them. The CDR3 spans 14 residues. From germline, CDR1 is SGHTA and CDR2 FQGNSA. The CDR3 is CASSLAPGAYEQYF. The CDR3 DNA is TGTGCCAGCAGCTTAGCACCGGGGGCCTACGAGCAGTACTTC.

In DNA, the CDR3 is TGTGCCAGCAGCCAAACCACGGCCGGGGAGCTGTTTTTT. It codes for CASSQTTAGELFF. The chain has TRBV7-3 and TRBJ2-2; no clear D. Trimming took off 5 bases at V and 6 bases at J, with 10 bases between the two ends. Germline-derived CDR1 and CDR2 are SGHTA and FQGTGA. The CDR3 totals 13 residues. The complete variable domain, with remaining parts taken from reference TRBV7-3 and TRBJ2-2, reads GAGVSQTPSNKVTEKGKYVELRCDPISGHTALYWYRQSLGQGPEFLIYFQGTGAADDSGLPNDRFFAVRPEGSVSTLKIQRTERGDSAVYLCASSQTTAGELFFGEGSRLTVL.

The gene calls are TRBV11-2 and TRBJ1-2; D not resolved. V lost 3 bases, J lost 3 bases, and 11 bases lay in between. Germline V lookup: CDR1 SGHAT, CDR2 FQNNGV. The CDR3 has 14 residues. The DNA for the CDR3 is TGTGCCAGCAGCTTTCAGCCCGGGGACTATGGCTACACCTTC. Amino acids: CASSFQPGDYGYTF. The whole variable domain, remainder taken from reference TRBV11-2 and TRBJ1-2, is EAGVAQSPRYKIIEKRQSVAFWCNPISGHATLYWYQQILGQGPKLLIQFQNNGVVDDSQLPKDRFSAERLKGVDSTLKIQPAKLEDSAVYLCASSFQPGDYGYTFGSGTRLTVV.

CDR3 residues: CASSSRLASSYNEQFF. The CDR3 nucleotides read TGTGCCAGCAGCTCCCGGTTAGCCTCCTCCTACAATGAGCAGTTCTTC. V usage is TRBV7-3 and J usage is TRBJ2-1, with D hard to call. Trimming pared 4 bases from V and 0 bases from J, leaving 13 bases between. The CDR3 length is 16 residues. The germline V gene has CDR1 SGHTA and CDR2 FQGTGA.

This clone appeared a single time. V usage is TRBV9 and J usage is TRBJ2-1, with 9 bases that match TRBD2. CDR1 is SGDLS and CDR2 is YYNGEE in the germline V gene. V shed 6 bases, J shed 4 bases, and the junction held 8 bases outside the gene matches. The CDR3 has 15 residues. The CDR3 loop reads CASTAGLAGYNEQFF. CDR3 nucleotide sequence: TGTGCCAGCACCGCGGGGCTAGCGGGATACAATGAGCAGTTCTTC. Based on the CDR3 plus reference TRBV9 and TRBJ2-1, the full variable domain is DSGVTQTPKHLITATGQRVTLRCSPRSGDLSVYWYQQSLDQGLQFLIQYYNGEERAKGNILERFSAQQFPDLHSELNLSSLELGDSALYFCASTAGLAGYNEQFFGPGTRLTVL.

The gene calls are TRBV5-1 and TRBJ2-7, with unresolved D. The V end was cut by 0 bases, the J end by 0 bases, with 10 bases between. From germline, CDR1 is SGHRS and CDR2 YFSETQ. The CDR3 length is 15 residues. CDR3 nucleotide sequence: TGCGCCAGCAGCTTGGACGGGTCGAGCTCCTACGAGCAGTACTTC. Translating it yields CASSLDGSSSYEQYF.

The chain uses TRBV11-1 and TRBJ2-7, with 12 positions matching TRBD2. V shed 6 bases and J 5 bases; nucleotides not matched to a gene: 2. Germline values: CDR1 SGHAT, CDR2 FQDESV (reference sequence). The CDR3 length is 13 residues. For the CDR3, the DNA is TGTGCCAGCAGACTAGCGGGAGGCCACGAGCAGTACTTC. Protein: CASRLAGGHEQYF.

CDR3: CASSQGPGAGGKTQYF. The CDR3 DNA sequence: TGCGCCAGCAGCCAAGGGCCGGGGGCGGGGGGAAAGACCCAGTACTTC. The rearrangement joins TRBV4-3 to TRBJ2-5, with 8 positions matching TRBD2. Looked up from germline, CDR1 is LGHNA and CDR2 is YSLEER. V lost 1 base and J lost 6; bases outside the gene matches: 10. The CDR3 is made up of 16 amino acids.

The sample holds a few counts of this clone. J is TRBJ2-6 and V is TRBV7-6, with D unresolved. CDR3 length: 13 residues. V lost 5 bases to trimming and J lost 8 bases, with 10 bases between them. CDR1 and CDR2 (germline): SGHVS, FNYEAQ. The CDR3 region is CASSPTATNVLTF. In nucleotides, the CDR3 is TGTGCCAGCAGCCCAACAGCTACCAACGTCCTGACTTTC.

V gene TRBV29-1 combines with J gene TRBJ2-5; weak D call: TRBD1 (5 bases). Trimming removed 0 bases at V and 7 bases at J, with 15 bases between. The CDR3 length is 14 residues. Germline V gives CDR1 SQVTM, CDR2 ANQGSEA. The CDR3 sequence is CSVEDPGQAWTQYF. DNA of the CDR3: TGCAGCGTTGAAGACCCAGGGCAGGCGTGGACCCAGTACTTC.

This clone was detected only a few times. The chain joins TRBV7-2 to TRBJ2-3; 7 nucleotides line up with TRBD2. Germline V lookup: CDR1 SGHTA, CDR2 FQGNSA. This CDR3 comprises 16 residues. Trimming cost V 1 base and J 1 base; bases outside gene matches: 5. This CDR3 reads CASSLELAAGTDTQYF. CDR3 bases: TGTGCCAGCAGCTTAGAGCTAGCGGCGGGCACAGATACGCAGTATTTT.

The CDR3 DNA is TGCAGCGTTGAAGGACAGGGCCCCTACGAGCAGTACTTC. Residues: CSVEGQGPYEQYF. This chain joins TRBV29-1 and TRBJ2-7; TRBD1 aligns across 7 bases. Germline CDR1 reads SQVTM; CDR2 reads ANQGSEA. After removal of 1 base from V and 2 bases from J, the junction contained 2 bases not matched to a gene. This CDR3 has 13 amino acids.

The chain uses TRBV19 and TRBJ1-5, with D unclear. Trimming pared 3 bases from V and 0 bases from J, leaving 9 bases between. Germline V gene data show CDR1 as LNHDA and CDR2 as SQIVND (reference sequence). The CDR3 length is 15 residues. DNA for the CDR3: TGTGCCAGTAGTATCCCACAGCCTAGCAATCAGCCCCAGCATTTT. As protein: CASSIPQPSNQPQHF. The full variable domain, its missing parts supplied by reference TRBV19 and TRBJ1-5, is DGGITQSPKYLFRKEGQNVTLSCEQNLNHDAMYWYRQDPGQGLRLIYYSQIVNDFQKGDIAEGYSVSREKKESFPLTVTSAQKNPTAFYLCASSIPQPSNQPQHFGDGTRLSIL.

A few counts support this clone. The chain employs TRBV14 and TRBJ2-1; 7 bases are a match to TRBD1. CDR3 size: 14 residues. Per the germline V gene, CDR1 is SGHDN and CDR2 is FVKESK. The V gene end was trimmed by 6 bases and the J gene end by 7 bases; junction bases not matched to a gene: 9. CDR3 amino acids: CASRGPGQQNEQFF. Here the CDR3 DNA reads TGTGCCAGCAGGGGACCGGGACAGCAAAATGAGCAGTTCTTC.

The chain has TRBV7-3 and TRBJ2-1; no reliable D call. This CDR3 contains 17 residues. The germline gives CDR1 SGHTA, CDR2 FQGTGA. Between the trimmed V and J ends, which lost 8 bases and 0 bases, there was a span of 20 bases. CDR3 sequence (DNA): TGTGCCAGCGCACTCTTTCCCTTACCAAGCTCCTACAATGAGCAGTTCTTC. This codes for CASALFPLPSSYNEQFF.

This clone has just one count. V usage is TRBV7-9 and J usage is TRBJ2-2, with 9 positions matching TRBD1. From germline, CDR1 is SEHNR and CDR2 FQNEAQ (reference sequence). The trim removed 2 bases at V and 8 bases at J, leaving 6 bases unmatched. The CDR3 runs to 15 residues. The DNA of the CDR3 is TGTGCCAGCAGCTTACTACAGGGGGCAAGTGGGGAGCTGTTTTTT. It is translated as CASSLLQGASGELFF.

This clone appeared a few times. V is TRBV29-1 and J is TRBJ2-7, with 8 nucleotides matching TRBD1. V lost 6 bases, J lost 4 bases, and 11 bases stayed unmatched. This CDR3 is built from 14 residues. Per germline, CDR1 SQVTM and CDR2 ANQGSEA. The CDR3 bases are TGCAGCGTCCGCACGACAGGGGATGTTTACGAGCAGTACTTC. Protein: CSVRTTGDVYEQYF.

This sequence joins TRBV7-2 and TRBJ1-4, with D tentatively TRBD1 (6 bases). From germline, CDR1 is SGHTA and CDR2 FQGNSA. This CDR3 is 16 amino acids long. Trimming took 1 base from V and 8 from J, leaving 17 bases between them. Here the CDR3 reads CASSLGVVGAGEKLFF. The CDR3 DNA reads TGTGCCAGCAGCTTAGGGGTGGTGGGGGCCGGGGAAAAACTGTTTTTT.

The V call is TRBV19, the J call TRBJ2-2; D is perhaps TRBD1 (6 bases). There are 15 residues in the CDR3. Trimming removed 7 bases from V and 4 bases from J, with 16 bases in between. Germline V gene data show CDR1 as LNHDA and CDR2 as SQIVND (reference sequence). In nucleotides, the CDR3 is TGTGCCAGTACCAAAGAGACAGGAACCACCGGGGAGCTGTTTTTT. Its protein product is CASTKETGTTGELFF.